This T cell receptor beta chain is from a study of OX40 agonist ivuxolimab in advanced cancers. Study information: Patients received the agonistic anti-OX40 (CD134) antibody ivuxolimab. The dose-escalation cohort was approximately 84% male, with a mean age of approximately 61 years, ranging about 23 to 80. The study, taken as a whole, reports: Among some nonresponders, normalized T-cell clonal expansion was also low. In the 0.1-3.0 mg/kg groups, partial responders showed among the lowest expansion.

As concerns this clone: Its antigen is not identified.

In germline, CDR1 is KGHSH, CDR2 LQKENI. V was shortened by 5 bases and J by 3 bases, with 14 bases between the two germline ends. The CDR3 spans 14 residues. Assay used: immunoSEQ multiplex PCR; TCRdb lists only in-frame clones, some missing. The repertoire has 70,000 or so clones, roughly 80% of them found once; the top ten carry 1.1%. The specimen was CD4+ or CD8+ T cells sorted from blood, collected in a trial of the OX40 agonist ivuxolimab. The rearrangement joins TRBV18 to TRBJ2-7; D gene unclear. The sequence came from an adult with an advanced solid tumor such as melanoma, head and neck, liver or kidney cancer. CDR3 coding DNA: TGTGCCAGCTCATCGGATGCCTCTCTCTACGAGCAGTACTTC. This sequence encodes CASSSDASLYEQYF.